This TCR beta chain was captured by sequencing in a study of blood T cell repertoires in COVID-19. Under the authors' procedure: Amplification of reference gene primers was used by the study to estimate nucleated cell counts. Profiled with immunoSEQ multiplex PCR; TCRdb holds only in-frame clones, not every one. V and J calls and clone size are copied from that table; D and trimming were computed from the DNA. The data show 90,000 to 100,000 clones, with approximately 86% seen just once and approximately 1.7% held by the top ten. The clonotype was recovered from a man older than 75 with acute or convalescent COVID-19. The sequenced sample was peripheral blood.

CDR3 sequence (DNA): TGTGCCAGCAGCATCTCCGGACAGGGGTCACGAGAGCAGTACTTC. This gives the protein CASSISGQGSREQYF. The V call is TRBV9, the J call TRBJ2-7; 9 positions match TRBD1. The CDR3 length is 15 residues. Germline V CDR1 and CDR2: SGDLS, YYNGEE. Trimming cost V 4 bases and J 7 bases; bases outside gene matches: 12.